This T cell receptor (beta chain) was sequenced in a study of blood T cell repertoires in COVID-19. The junction had 2 bases not matched to a gene; V was cut back by 0 bases and J by 9 bases. The CDR3 is made up of 14 amino acids. Germline CDR1 and CDR2: SGHTA and FQGNSA. All recovered Cohort 3 donors got two negative PCRs, got clearance, or saw symptom resolution. The assay was immunoSEQ multiplex PCR, and TCRdb's table has in-frame clones only and misses some. The profile shows tens of thousands of clones, 86% of them singletons. The sequencing sample was made of PBMCs or T cells enriched from blood (not recorded which). The receptor was isolated from a woman aged 45-60 years who had recovered from COVID-19. The chain carries TRBV7-2 and TRBJ1-6, with 7 nucleotides matching TRBD1. CDR3 residues: CASSLARGASPLHF. DNA for the CDR3: TGTGCCAGCAGCTTAGCCAGGGGGGCTTCACCCCTCCACTTT.